These 10 T cell receptor beta chains share one sample of origin, sequenced in a study of response to subunit inactivated influenza vaccine. One entry per CDR3 protein results from TCRdb running MiXCR on the RT-PCR reads. Of about 800,000 distinct CDR3 sequences listed, roughly 20% are singletons. Source: PBMCs from blood, taken 5 to 6 days after vaccination. These receptors all come from a man aged 45-65 years who received an inactivated influenza vaccine.

This clonotype was counted a single time. The V gene is TRBV7-3, the J gene TRBJ2-1, with TRBD2 matching over 8 bases. Trimming took 5 bases from V and 2 from J; bases not matched to a gene: 8. CDR1 is SGHTA, CDR2 FQGTGA, per germline. The CDR3 consists of 16 residues. DNA of the CDR3: TGTGCCAGCAGCCTAGACCCGGGAGGGACCTACAATGAGCAGTTCTTC. This translates into CASSLDPGGTYNEQFF. Full variable domain (outside the CDR3, taken from reference TRBV7-3 and TRBJ2-1): GAGVSQTPSNKVTEKGKYVELRCDPISGHTALYWYRQSLGQGPEFLIYFQGTGAADDSGLPNDRFFAVRPEGSVSTLKIQRTERGDSAVYLCASSLDPGGTYNEQFFGPGTRLTVL.

V and J are TRBV20-1 and TRBJ2-1, with unresolved D. V was shortened by 5 bases and J by 4 bases, with 18 bases between the two germline ends. CDR3 length: 15 amino acids. Per germline, CDR1 DFQATT and CDR2 SNEGSKA (reference sequence). The CDR3 bases are TGCAGTGCTGGGATAGACACTTTACTATACAATGAGCAGTTCTTC. It codes for CSAGIDTLLYNEQFF.

This clonotype has at least ten counts. V usage is TRBV7-6 and J usage is TRBJ2-7; perhaps TRBD2 as D (6 bases). The CDR3 sequence is 14 residues long. Germline V gene lookup returns CDR1 SGHVS and CDR2 FNYEAQ. V lost 0 bases to trimming and J lost 2 bases, with 8 bases between them. The chain's CDR3 is CASSLADYTYEQYF. The CDR3 DNA follows: TGTGCCAGCAGCTTAGCGGACTATACCTACGAGCAGTACTTC.

The V and J genes are TRBV24-1 and TRBJ1-5, with TRBD1 as a possible D gene (6 bases). The CDR3 covers 13 residues. V shed 12 bases and J shed 2 bases, with 13 bases lying between them. CDR1 is KGHDR, CDR2 SFDVKD, per germline. CDR3 DNA: TGTGCCGCTGGGGGCCAGGGCAATCAGCCCCAGCATTTT. It codes for CAAGGQGNQPQHF.

This clonotype appeared a few times. The chain has TRBV7-2 and TRBJ2-5; 9 bases are shared with TRBD1. V gave up 3 bases and J gave up 6 bases; unmatched junction bases: 5. The germline V gene has CDR1 SGHTA and CDR2 FQGNSA. CDR3 size: 14 residues. The CDR3 protein is CASSFSTGGKTQYF. For the CDR3, the DNA is TGTGCCAGCAGCTTCTCGACAGGGGGAAAGACCCAGTACTTC.

The chain recombines TRBV4-1 with TRBJ2-1; D may be TRBD1 or TRBD2 (7 bases each). CDR1 and CDR2 (germline): MGHRA, YSYEKL. The CDR3 runs 15 residues. V lost 6 bases, J lost 8 bases, and 20 bases lay in between. CDR3 residues: CASSPRGRGIDEQFF. CDR3 DNA sequence: TGCGCCAGCAGTCCCAGGGGGAGGGGGATAGATGAGCAGTTCTTC.

The table lists this clonotype with a few counts. The V call is TRBV7-2, the J call TRBJ2-1; D unclear. Germline lookup yields CDR1 SGHTA and CDR2 FQGNSA. The V and J ends lost 6 bases and 0 bases respectively, with 9 bases between them. This CDR3 has 14 residues. Written as DNA, the CDR3 is TGTGCCAGCAGGACCGACCACTCCTACAATGAGCAGTTCTTC. As protein: CASRTDHSYNEQFF.

A few counts support this clonotype. The chain has TRBV20-1 and TRBJ2-7; the D is unclear. The CDR3 runs to 11 residues. Germline CDR1 DFQATT, CDR2 SNEGSKA (reference sequence). Trimming stripped 2 bases from V and 4 bases from J, with 6 bases between. The CDR3 DNA reads TGCAGTGCTAGAAGTCTATACGAGCAGTACTTC. Translating it yields CSARSLYEQYF.

This clonotype was counted a few times. The V gene is TRBV7-9, the J gene TRBJ2-2; 7 positions match TRBD1. V shed 5 bases and J 4 bases; nucleotides not matched to a gene: 7. This CDR3 has 15 residues. Germline CDR1 and CDR2: SEHNR and FQNEAQ (reference sequence). As DNA, the CDR3 is TGTGCCAGCAGCCCTGAGGGGGCTGTCACCGGGGAGCTGTTTTTT. Protein product: CASSPEGAVTGELFF.

The genes are TRBV12-3 or TRBV12-4 and TRBJ2-3; D gene ambiguous. This CDR3 contains 11 residues. Trimming removed 10 bases at V and 5 bases at J, with 10 bases between. The CDR3 DNA is TGTGCCACCGCTTTTGTAGATACGCAGTATTTT. This gives the protein CATAFVDTQYF.